This TCR beta chain was profiled in a study of human T cells and chemical hapten exposure. Study information: TCR yields per sample varied, mainly owing to small pooled library volume differences.

The library gave individual cDNA molecules unique molecular identifiers. TCRdb reprocessed the RACE reads via MiXCR and lists one record per CDR3 protein. The profile shows some 31,000 distinct CDR3 sequences, about 5.5% of them singletons. The sample's time point: healthy volunteer bleed at 6 weeks. Blood, whole and unfractionated, served as the source for total RNA extraction. This CDR3 is 15 amino acids long. Germline assignment: CDR1 LNHDA and CDR2 SQIVND (reference sequence). Trimming removed 4 bases from V and 0 bases from J, with 7 bases in between. The chain has TRBV19 and TRBJ2-6; possibly TRBD1 for D (5 bases). The sample comprised whole blood. The receptor was derived from a human donor in good health. Some clones in this sample may be carry-over from other donors' samples. The CDR3 DNA follows: TGTGCCAGTAGTAACACAGGCTCTGGGGCCAACGTCCTGACTTTC. It specifies CASSNTGSGANVLTF.